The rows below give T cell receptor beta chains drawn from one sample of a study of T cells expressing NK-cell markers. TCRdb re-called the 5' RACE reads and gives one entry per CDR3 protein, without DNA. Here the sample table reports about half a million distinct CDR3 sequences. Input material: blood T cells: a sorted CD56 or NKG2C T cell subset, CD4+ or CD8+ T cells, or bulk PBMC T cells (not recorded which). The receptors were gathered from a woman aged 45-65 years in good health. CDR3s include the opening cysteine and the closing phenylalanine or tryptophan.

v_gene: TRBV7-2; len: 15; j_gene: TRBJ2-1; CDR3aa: CASSLGLREPNEQFF
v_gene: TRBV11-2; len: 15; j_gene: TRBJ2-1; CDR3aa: CASSSRDYSYNEQFF
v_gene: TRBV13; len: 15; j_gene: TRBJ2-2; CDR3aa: CASSLEDRGAGELFF
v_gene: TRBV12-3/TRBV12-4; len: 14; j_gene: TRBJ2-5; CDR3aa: CASISQGPGETQYF
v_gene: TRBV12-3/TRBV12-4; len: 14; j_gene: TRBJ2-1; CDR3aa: CASRGTGASNEQFF
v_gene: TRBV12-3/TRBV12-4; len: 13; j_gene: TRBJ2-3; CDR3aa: CASALAGTHTQYF
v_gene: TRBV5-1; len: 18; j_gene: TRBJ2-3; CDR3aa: CASSLAVTGVPGSDTQYF
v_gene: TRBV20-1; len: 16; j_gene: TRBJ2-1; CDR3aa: CSARSSGLSSYNEQFF
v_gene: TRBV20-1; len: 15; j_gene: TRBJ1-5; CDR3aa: CSARDPRTGDQPQHF
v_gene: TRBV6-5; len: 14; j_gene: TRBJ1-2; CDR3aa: CASTISGTAPGYTF
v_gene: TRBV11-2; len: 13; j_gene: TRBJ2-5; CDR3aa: CASSHRVTETQYF
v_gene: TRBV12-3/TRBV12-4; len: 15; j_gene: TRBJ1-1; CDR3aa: CASSFPRAQVTEAFF
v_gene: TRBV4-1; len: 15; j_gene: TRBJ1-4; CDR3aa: CASSQDTQGARKLFF
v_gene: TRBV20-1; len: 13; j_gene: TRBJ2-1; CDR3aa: CSAILMSFNEQFF
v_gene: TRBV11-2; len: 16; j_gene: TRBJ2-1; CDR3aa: CASSSRLEGAYNEQFF
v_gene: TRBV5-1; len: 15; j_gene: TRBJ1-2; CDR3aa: CASSLGGETNYGYTF
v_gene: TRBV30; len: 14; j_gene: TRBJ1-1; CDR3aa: CAWSVQGADTEAFF
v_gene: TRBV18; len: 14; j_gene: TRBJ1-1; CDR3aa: CASSPGSGNTEAFF
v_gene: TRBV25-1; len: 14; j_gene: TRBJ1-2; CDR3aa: CASYSGLKQGGYTF
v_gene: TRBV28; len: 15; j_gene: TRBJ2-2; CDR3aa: CASRMGFRVTGELFF
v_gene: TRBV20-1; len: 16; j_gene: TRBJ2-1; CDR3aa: CSARDSGTPAYNEQFF
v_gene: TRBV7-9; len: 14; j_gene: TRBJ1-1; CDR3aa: CASRLSGAGTEAFF
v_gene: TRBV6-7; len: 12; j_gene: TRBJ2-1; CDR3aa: CASRISYNEQFF
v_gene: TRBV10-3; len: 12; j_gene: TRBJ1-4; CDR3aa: CAIRAIREKLFF
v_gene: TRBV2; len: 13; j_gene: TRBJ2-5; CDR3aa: CASSLLARETQYF
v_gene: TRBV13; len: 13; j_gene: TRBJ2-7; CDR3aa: CASSLTPLGEQYF
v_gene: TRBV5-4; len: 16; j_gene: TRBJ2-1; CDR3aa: CASSRGGRTTYNEQFF
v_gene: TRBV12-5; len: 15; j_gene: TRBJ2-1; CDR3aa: CASGRTGQEYNEQFF
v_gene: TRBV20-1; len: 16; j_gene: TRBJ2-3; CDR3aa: CSAGRLAGGRTDTQYF
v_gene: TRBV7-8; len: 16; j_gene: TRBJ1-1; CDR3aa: CASSSGRAVRNTEAFF
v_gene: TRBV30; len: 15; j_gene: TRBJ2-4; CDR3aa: CAWRTSIRAKNIQYF
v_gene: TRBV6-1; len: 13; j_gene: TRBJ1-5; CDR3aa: CASFGGLGQPQHF
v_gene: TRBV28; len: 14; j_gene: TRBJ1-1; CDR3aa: CASKGGQDVPEAFF
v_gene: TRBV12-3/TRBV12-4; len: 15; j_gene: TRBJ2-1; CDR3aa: CASNPFGGVYNEQFF
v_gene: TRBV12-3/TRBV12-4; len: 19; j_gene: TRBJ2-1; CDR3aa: CASSRWTSGTPSSYNEQFF
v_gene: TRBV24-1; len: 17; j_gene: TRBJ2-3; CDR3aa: CATSDFSAKFSTDTQYF
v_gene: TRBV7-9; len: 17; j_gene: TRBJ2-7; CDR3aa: CASSLPIGGFGGGEQYF
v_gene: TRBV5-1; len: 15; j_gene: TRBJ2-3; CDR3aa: CASSSGAGITDTQYF
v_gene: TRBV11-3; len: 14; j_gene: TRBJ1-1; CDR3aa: CASNNDRGFTEAFF
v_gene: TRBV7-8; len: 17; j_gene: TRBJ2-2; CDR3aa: CASSLARLAGGTGELFF
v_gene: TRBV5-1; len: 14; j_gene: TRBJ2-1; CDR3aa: CASSLGGGRGEQFF
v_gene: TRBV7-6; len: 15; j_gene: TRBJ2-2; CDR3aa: CASSLGRDVTGELFF
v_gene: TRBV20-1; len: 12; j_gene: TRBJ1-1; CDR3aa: CSARGQGFGAFF
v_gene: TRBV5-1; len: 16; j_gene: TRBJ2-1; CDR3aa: CASSSTGTRAYNEQFF
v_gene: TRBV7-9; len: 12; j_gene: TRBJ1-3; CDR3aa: CASNLDGNTIYF
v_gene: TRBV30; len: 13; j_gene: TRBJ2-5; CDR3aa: CAWSSSYLETQYF
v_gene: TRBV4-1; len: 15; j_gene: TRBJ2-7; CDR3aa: CASSHAGLLAYEQYF
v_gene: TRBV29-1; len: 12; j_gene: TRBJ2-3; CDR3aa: CSVGGLGGTQYF
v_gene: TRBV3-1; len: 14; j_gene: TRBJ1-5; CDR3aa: CASSPRQADGPQHF
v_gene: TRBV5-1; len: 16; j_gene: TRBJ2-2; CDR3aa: CASSLLGQRYTGELFF
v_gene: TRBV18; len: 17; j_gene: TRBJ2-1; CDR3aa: CASSPPRVAGPYNEQFF